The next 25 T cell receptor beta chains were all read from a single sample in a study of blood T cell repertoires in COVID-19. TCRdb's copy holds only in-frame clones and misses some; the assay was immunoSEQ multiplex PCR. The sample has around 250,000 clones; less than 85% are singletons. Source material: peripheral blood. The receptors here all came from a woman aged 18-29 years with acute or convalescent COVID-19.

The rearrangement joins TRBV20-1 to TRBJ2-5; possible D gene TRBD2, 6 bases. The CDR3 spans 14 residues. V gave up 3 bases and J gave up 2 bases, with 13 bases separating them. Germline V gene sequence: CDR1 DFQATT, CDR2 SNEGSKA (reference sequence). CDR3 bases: TGCAGTGCTAGTATGGGGGGAGTTCAAGAGACCCAGTACTTC. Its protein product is CSASMGGVQETQYF.

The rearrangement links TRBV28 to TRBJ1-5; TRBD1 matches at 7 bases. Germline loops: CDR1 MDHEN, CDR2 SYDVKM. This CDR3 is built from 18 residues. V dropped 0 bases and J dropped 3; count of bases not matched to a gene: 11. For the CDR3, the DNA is TGTGCCAGCAGTTTATGGGGGGGCCTGACAGGGATCAATCAGCCCCAGCATTTT. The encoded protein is CASSLWGGLTGINQPQHF. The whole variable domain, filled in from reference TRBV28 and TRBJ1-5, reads DVKVTQSSRYLVKRTGEKVFLECVQDMDHENMFWYRQDPGLGLRLIYFSYDVKMKEKGDIPEGYSVSREKKERFSLILESASTNQTSMYLCASSLWGGLTGINQPQHFGDGTRLSIL.

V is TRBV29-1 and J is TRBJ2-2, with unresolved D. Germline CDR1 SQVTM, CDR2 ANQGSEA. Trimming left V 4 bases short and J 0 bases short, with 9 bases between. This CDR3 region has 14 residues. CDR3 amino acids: CSVAVTTNTGELFF. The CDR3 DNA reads TGCAGCGTTGCAGTGACAACGAACACCGGGGAGCTGTTTTTT.

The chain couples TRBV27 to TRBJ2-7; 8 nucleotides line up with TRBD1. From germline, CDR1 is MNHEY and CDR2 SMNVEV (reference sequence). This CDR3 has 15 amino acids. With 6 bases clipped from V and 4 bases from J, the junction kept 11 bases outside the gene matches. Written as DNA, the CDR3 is TGTGCCAGCAGGCCCCTCGGGACAGGTTTATACGAGCAGTACTTC. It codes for CASRPLGTGLYEQYF.

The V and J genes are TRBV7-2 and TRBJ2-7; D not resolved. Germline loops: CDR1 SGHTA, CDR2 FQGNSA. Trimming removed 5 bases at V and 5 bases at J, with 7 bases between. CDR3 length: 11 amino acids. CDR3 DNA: TGTGCCAGCAGCGACTTCAACGAGCAGTACTTC. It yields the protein CASSDFNEQYF.

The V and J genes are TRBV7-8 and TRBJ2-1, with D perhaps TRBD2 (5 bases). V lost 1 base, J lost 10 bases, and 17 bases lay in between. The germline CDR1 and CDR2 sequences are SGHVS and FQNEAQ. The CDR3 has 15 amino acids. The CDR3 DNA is TGTGCCAGCAGCTTAGTTCGGACTCTCGAGCGGGAGCAGTTCTTC. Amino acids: CASSLVRTLEREQFF.

CDR3 sequence reads: CASRDSYLDEQYF. The DNA of the CDR3 is TGTGCCAGCAGGGACAGCTATCTGGACGAGCAGTACTTC. The rearrangement links TRBV6-5 to TRBJ2-7; weak D call: TRBD1 (6 bases). Trimming took 6 bases from V and 5 from J, leaving 14 bases between them. The CDR3 contains 13 residues. Germline V gene data show CDR1 as MNHEY and CDR2 as SVGAGI.

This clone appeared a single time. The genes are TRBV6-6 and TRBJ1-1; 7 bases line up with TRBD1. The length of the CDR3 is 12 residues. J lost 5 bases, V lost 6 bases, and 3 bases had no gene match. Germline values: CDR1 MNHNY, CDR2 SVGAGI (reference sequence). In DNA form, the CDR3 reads TGTGCCAGCAGACAGGGGAGGACTGAAGCTTTCTTT. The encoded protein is CASRQGRTEAFF.

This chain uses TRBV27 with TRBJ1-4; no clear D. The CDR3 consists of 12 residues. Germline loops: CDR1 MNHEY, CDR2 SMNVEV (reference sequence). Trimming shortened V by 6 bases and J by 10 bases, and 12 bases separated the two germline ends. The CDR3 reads CASSELRGKLFF. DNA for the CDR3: TGTGCCAGCAGCGAGCTCCGAGGAAAACTGTTTTTT.

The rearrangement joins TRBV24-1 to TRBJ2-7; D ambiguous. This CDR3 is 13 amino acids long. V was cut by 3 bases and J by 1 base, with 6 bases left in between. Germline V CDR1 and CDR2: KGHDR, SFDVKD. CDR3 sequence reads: CATSDAQSYEQYF. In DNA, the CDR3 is TGTGCCACCAGTGATGCACAGTCCTACGAGCAGTACTTC.

CDR3 sequence: CASSLYGGGQYF. The DNA of the CDR3 is TGTGCCAGCAGTTTATATGGGGGCGGGCAGTACTTC. This chain joins TRBV27 and TRBJ2-7, with TRBD1 as a possible D gene (6 bases). This CDR3 has 12 amino acids. V was clipped by 1 base and J by 9 bases, with 10 bases between them. Germline V CDR1 and CDR2: MNHEY, SMNVEV (reference sequence).

CDR3: CASSYQGYEQYF. DNA for the CDR3: TGTGCCAGCAGCTATCAGGGTTACGAGCAGTACTTC. The chain employs TRBV7-8 and TRBJ2-7, with D possibly being TRBD1 (5 bases). V lost 4 bases and J 4 bases, leaving 8 bases between the germline ends. The V gene's germline CDR1 is SGHVS and CDR2 FQNEAQ. CDR3 length: 12 residues.

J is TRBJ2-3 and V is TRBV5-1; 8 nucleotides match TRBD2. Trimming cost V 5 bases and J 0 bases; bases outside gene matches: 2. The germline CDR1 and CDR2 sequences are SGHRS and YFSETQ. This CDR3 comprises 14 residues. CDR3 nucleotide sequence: TGCGCCAGCAGTAGCGGGACTAGCACAGATACGCAGTATTTT. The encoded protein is CASSSGTSTDTQYF. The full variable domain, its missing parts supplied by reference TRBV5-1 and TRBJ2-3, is KAGVTQTPRYLIKTRGQQVTLSCSPISGHRSVSWYQQTPGQGLQFLFEYFSETQRNKGNFPGRFSGRQFSNSRSEMNVSTLELGDSALYLCASSSGTSTDTQYFGPGTRLTVL.

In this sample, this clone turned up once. The CDR3 region is CASSLWSGRADTQYF. The CDR3 nucleotides are TGTGCCAGCAGTTTATGGAGCGGGAGAGCAGATACGCAGTATTTT. The chain joins TRBV28 to TRBJ2-3; TRBD2 matches 8 bases. The V gene's germline CDR1 is MDHEN and CDR2 SYDVKM. Trimming cost V 0 bases and J 4 bases; bases outside gene matches: 3. The CDR3 covers 15 residues.

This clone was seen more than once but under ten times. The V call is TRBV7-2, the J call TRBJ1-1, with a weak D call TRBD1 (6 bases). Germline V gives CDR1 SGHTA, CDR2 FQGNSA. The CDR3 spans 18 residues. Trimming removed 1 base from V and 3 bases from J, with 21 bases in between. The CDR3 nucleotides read TGTGCCAGCAGCTTAGGTTCTCAGGGGATGAGGAAAGACACTGAAGCTTTCTTT. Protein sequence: CASSLGSQGMRKDTEAFF.

CDR3 bases: TGTGCCAGCAGCTTAGACAGGGGAGCTAATGAAAAACTGTTTTTT. Encoded protein: CASSLDRGANEKLFF. This chain uses TRBV7-9 with TRBJ1-4; 7 nucleotides agree with TRBD1. J was trimmed by 3 bases and V by 1 base; bases with no gene match: 2. Germline V gene lookup returns CDR1 SEHNR and CDR2 FQNEAQ (reference sequence). The CDR3 has 15 residues.

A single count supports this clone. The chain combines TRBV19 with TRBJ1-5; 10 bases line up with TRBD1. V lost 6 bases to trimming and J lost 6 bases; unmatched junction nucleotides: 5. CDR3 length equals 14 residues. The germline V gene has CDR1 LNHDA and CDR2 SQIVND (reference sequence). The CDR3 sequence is CASSADRGRQPQHF. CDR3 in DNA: TGTGCCAGTAGCGCCGACAGGGGGCGTCAGCCCCAGCATTTT.

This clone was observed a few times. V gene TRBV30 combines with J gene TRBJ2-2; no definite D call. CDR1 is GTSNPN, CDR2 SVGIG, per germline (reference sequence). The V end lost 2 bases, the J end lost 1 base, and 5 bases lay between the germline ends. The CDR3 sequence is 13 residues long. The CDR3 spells CAWSRLNTGELFF. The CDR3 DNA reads TGTGCCTGGAGTCGGTTGAACACCGGGGAGCTGTTTTTT.

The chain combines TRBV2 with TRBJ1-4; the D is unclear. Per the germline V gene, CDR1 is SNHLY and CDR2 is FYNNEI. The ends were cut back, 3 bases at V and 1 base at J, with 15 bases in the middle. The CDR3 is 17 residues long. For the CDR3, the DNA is TGTGCCAGCAGTGAGCGGGGTAGGGCACAAACTAATGAAAAACTGTTTTTT. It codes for CASSERGRAQTNEKLFF.

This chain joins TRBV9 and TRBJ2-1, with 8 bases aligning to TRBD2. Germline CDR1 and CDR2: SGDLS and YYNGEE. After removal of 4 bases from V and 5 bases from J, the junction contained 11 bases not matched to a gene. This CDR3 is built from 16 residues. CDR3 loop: CASSHDVREGDNEQFF. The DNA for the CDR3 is TGTGCCAGCAGCCACGACGTCCGGGAGGGGGACAATGAGCAGTTCTTC.

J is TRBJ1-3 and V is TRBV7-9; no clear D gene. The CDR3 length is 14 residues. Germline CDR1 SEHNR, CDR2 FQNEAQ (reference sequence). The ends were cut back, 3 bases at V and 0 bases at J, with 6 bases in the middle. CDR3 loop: CASSFDISGNTIYF. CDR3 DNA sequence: TGTGCCAGCAGCTTTGACATCTCTGGAAACACCATATATTTT.

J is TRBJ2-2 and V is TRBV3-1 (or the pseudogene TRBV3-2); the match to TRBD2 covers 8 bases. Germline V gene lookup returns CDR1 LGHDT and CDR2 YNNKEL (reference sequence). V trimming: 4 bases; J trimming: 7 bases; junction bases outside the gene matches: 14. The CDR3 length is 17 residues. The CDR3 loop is CASSPSFGSGKDGELFF. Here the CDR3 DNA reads TGTGCCAGCAGCCCCTCCTTCGGTAGCGGGAAGGACGGGGAGCTGTTTTTT.

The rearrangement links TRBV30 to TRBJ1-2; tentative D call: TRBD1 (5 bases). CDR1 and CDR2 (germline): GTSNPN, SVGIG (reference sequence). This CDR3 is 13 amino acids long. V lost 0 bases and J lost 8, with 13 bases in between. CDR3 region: CAWSVTSGKGYTF. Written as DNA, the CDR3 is TGTGCCTGGAGTGTAACATCAGGGAAGGGCTACACCTTC.

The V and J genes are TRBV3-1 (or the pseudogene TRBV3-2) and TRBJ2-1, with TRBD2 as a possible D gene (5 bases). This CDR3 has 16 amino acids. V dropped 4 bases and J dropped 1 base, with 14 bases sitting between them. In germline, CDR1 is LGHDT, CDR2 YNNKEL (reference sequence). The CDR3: CASSRPHSASYNEQFF. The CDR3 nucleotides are TGTGCCAGCAGCCGACCGCATAGCGCATCCTACAATGAGCAGTTCTTC.

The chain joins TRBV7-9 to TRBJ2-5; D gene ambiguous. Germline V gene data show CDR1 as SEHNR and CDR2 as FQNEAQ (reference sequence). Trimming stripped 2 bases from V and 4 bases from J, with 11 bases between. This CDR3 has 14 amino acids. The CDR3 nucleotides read TGTGCCAGCAGCTTAAGTAATCCGGGAGAGACCCAGTACTTC. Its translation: CASSLSNPGETQYF.